The 2 T cell receptor beta chains reported below all come from one sample, sequenced in a study of spatial heterogeneity in lung cancer. TCRdb independently ran MiXCR on the 5' RACE reads; one entry per CDR3 protein. Counted here are approximately 49,000 distinct CDR3 sequences, about 5.8% occurring once; the ten biggest clones make up approximately 10%. Documented time point: sample taken at primary tumor resection. The specimen was PBMCs, collected at surgery. All receptors come from a male donor with early-stage non-small cell lung cancer.

This chain joins TRBV5-6 and TRBJ2-7; 8 bases match TRBD1. The CDR3 has 14 residues. Germline CDR1 is SGHDT and CDR2 is YYEEEE. The trim removed 4 bases at V and 4 bases at J, leaving 7 bases unmatched. The CDR3 nucleotides are TGTGCCAGCAGCAACCGGGACAGGTGGTACGAGCAGTACTTC. This translates into CASSNRDRWYEQYF.

This clonotype occurred many times. The gene calls are TRBV20-1 and TRBJ1-1, with no clear D. This CDR3 region has 14 residues. Germline values: CDR1 DFQATT, CDR2 SNEGSKA (reference sequence). V was cut by 1 base and J by 4 bases, with 13 bases left in between. The CDR3 nucleotides are TGCAGTGCTAGAGTCCCCCTTGGAGGCACTGAAGCTTTCTTT. Its protein is CSARVPLGGTEAFF.